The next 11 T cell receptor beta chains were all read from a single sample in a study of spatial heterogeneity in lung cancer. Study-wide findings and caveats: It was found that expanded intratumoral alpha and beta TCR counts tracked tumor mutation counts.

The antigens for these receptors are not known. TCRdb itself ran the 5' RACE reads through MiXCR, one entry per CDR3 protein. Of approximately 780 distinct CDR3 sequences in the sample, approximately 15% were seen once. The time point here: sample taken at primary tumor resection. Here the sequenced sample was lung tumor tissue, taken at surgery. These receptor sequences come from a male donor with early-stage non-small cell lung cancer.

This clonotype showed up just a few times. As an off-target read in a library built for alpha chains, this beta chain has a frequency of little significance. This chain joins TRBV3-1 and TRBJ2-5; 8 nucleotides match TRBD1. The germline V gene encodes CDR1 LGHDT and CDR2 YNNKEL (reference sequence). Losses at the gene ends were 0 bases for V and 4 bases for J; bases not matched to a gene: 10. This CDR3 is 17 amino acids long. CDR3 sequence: CASSQDVAGGRRETQYF. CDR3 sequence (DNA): TGTGCCAGCAGCCAAGATGTGGCAGGGGGCCGACGAGAGACCCAGTACTTC.

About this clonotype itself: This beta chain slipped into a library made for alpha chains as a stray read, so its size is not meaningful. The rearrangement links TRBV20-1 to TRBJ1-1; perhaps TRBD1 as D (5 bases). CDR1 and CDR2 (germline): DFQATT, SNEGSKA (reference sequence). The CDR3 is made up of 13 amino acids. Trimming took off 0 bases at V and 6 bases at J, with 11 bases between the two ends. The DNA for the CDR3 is TGCAGTGCTAGAGAGACCCGGGGGGCTGAAGCTTTCTTT. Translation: CSARETRGAEAFF.

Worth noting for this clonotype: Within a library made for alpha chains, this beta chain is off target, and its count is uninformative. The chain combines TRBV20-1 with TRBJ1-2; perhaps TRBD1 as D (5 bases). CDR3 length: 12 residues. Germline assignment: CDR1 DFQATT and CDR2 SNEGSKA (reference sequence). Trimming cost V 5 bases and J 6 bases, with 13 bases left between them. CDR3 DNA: TGCAGTGCTTACTCAGGGTCCCATGGCTACACCTTC. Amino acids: CSAYSGSHGYTF.

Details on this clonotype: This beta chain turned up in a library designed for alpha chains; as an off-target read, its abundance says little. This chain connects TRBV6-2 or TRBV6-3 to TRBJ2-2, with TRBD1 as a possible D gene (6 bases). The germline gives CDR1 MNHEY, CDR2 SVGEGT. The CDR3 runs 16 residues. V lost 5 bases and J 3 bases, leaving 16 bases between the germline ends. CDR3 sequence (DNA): TGTGCCAGCAGTGTACCGGGACAAACTTACACCGGGGAGCTGTTTTTT. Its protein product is CASSVPGQTYTGELFF.

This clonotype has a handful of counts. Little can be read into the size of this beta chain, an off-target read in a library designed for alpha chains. The CDR3 protein is CASSQEGGRTGELFF. CDR3 DNA: TGTGCCAGCAGCCAAGAGGGGGGGCGGACCGGGGAGCTGTTTTTT. The chain joins TRBV4-2 to TRBJ2-2, with a possible D match to TRBD2 (7 bases). V lost 0 bases, J lost 5 bases, and 10 bases lay in between. Germline V gene data show CDR1 as LGHNA and CDR2 as YNFKEQ. There are 15 residues in the CDR3.

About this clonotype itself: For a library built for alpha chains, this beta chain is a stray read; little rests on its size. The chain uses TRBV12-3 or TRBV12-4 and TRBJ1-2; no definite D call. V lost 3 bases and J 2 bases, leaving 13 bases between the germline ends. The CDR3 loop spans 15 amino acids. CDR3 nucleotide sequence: TGTGCCAGCAGTTTTAAGAACGGATTAAACTATGGCTACACCTTC. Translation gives CASSFKNGLNYGYTF.

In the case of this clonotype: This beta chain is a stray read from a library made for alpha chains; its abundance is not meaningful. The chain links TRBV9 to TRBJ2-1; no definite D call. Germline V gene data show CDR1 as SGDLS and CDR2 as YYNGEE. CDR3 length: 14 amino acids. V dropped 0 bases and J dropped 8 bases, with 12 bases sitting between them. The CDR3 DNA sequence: TGTGCCAGCAGCGTAGCCGGGCCCTCGGATGAGCAGTTCTTC. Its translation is CASSVAGPSDEQFF. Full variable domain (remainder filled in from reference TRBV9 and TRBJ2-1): DSGVTQTPKHLITATGQRVTLRCSPRSGDLSVYWYQQSLDQGLQFLIQYYNGEERAKGNILERFSAQQFPDLHSELNLSSLELGDSALYFCASSVAGPSDEQFFGPGTRLTVL.

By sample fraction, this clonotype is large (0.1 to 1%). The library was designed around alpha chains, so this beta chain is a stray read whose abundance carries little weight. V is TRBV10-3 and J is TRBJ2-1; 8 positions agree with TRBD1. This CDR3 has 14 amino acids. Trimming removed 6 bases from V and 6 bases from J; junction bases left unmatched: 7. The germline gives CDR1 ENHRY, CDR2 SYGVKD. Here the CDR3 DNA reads TGTGCCATCAGCCAGGGACAGGCCGTCAATGAGCAGTTCTTC. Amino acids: CAISQGQAVNEQFF.

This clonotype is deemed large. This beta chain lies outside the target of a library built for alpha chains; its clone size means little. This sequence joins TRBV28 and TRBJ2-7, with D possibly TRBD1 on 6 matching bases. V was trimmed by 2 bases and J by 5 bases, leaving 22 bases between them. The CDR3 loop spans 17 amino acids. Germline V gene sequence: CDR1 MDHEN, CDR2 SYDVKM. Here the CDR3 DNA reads TGTGCCAGCAGTTTAAGACAGGTGGGAGCGAGAGTGCACGAGCAGTACTTC. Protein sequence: CASSLRQVGARVHEQYF.

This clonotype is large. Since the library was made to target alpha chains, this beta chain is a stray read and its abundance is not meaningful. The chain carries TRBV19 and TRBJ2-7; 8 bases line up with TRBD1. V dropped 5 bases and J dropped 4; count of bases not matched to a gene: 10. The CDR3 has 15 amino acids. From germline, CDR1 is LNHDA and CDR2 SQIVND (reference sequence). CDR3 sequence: CASSVSTGEGYEQYV. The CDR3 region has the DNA TGTGCCAGTAGTGTCTCGACAGGGGAAGGGTACGAGCAGTACGTC.

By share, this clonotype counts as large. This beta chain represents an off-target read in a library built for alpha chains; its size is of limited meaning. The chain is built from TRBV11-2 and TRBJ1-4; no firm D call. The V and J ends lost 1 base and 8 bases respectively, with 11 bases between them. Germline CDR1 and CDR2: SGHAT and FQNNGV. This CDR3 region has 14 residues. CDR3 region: CASSLASAYEKLFF. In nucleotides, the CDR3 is TGTGCCAGCAGCTTAGCGTCTGCCTACGAAAAACTGTTTTTT. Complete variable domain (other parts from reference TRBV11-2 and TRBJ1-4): EAGVAQSPRYKIIEKRQSVAFWCNPISGHATLYWYQQILGQGPKLLIQFQNNGVVDDSQLPKDRFSAERLKGVDSTLKIQPAKLEDSAVYLCASSLASAYEKLFFGSGTQLSVL.